This T cell receptor (beta chain) was recorded in a study of T-cell memory formation after mild COVID-19. On the study more broadly: Largely donor-specific sequence clusters came from a couple of donors. Study results and caveats: Day 15 to 85 contracting clones showed balanced CD4/CD8; day 15 to 37 expanders favored CD4+. Some SARS-CoV-2-responding clones were already detected in memory before infection.

5'RACE, which relied on constant-segment primers, yielded TCR alpha and TCR beta cDNA libraries carrying sample barcodes and UMIs. TCRdb fed the 5' RACE reads into MiXCR, producing one record per CDR3 protein. The table records 280,000 or so distinct CDR3 sequences, approximately 19% of them present only once. This clonotype occurred a few times. Antigen unknown. CDR3 length equals 17 residues. Trimming took 3 bases from V and 7 from J; bases not matched to a gene: 15. Germline V gene data show CDR1 as LGHNA and CDR2 as YSLEER. The TCR was taken from a man younger than 35 who had mild COVID-19 (a few samples of this study predate the infection). Cell type and time point are not known. The chain employs TRBV4-3 and TRBJ2-3, with TRBD1 identical over 8 bases. Sequenced: PBMCs or a T cell subset sorted from them (not recorded which). The CDR3 region is CASSHRPPRGRGNTQYF. In DNA form, the CDR3 reads TGCGCCAGCAGCCACCGACCCCCCAGGGGGCGAGGCAATACGCAGTATTTT.